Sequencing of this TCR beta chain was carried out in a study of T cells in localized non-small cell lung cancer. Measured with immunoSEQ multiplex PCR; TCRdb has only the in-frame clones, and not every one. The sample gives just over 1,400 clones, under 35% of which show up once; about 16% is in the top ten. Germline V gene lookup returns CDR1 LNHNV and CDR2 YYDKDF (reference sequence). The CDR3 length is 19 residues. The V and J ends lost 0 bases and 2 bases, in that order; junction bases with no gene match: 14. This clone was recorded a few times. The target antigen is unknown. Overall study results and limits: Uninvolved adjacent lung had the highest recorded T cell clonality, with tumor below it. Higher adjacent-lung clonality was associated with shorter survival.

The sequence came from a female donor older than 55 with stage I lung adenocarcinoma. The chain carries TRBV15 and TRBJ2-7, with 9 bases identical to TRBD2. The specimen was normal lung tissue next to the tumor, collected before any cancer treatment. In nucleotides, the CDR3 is TGTGCCACCAGCAGAGACCGTGCCCTTCCTAGCGGGGCGCCCTACGAGCAGTACTTC. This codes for CATSRDRALPSGAPYEQYF.